One sample yielded the 27 T cell receptor beta chains listed below, sequenced in a study of T cells in Graves' hyperthyroidism and ophthalmopathy. Authors of the study amplified TCR beta CDR3 regions from RNA transcripts. A first-round RT-PCR of the TCR CDR3 used the HTBI primer set. MiXCR was run by TCRdb on the multiplex PCR reads, yielding one entry per CDR3 protein. The data hold a few hundred thousand distinct CDR3 sequences, with around 45% observed a single time. The sample consisted of peripheral blood or thyroid tissue (not recorded which). These receptors were obtained from a woman between 18 and 29 years old with Graves' hyperthyroidism.

This clonotype was picked up a small number of times. This may stem from a read error, because a much larger clone lies one nucleotide away. The genes are TRBV12-3 or TRBV12-4 and TRBJ1-4; the D is unclear. This CDR3 has 14 residues. In DNA, the CDR3 is TGTGCCGGCAGTTCAGTGATGAGTAATGAAAAACTGTTTTTT. This sequence encodes CAGSSVMSNEKLFF.

This chain connects TRBV7-2 to TRBJ1-2; D call uncertain. V was clipped by 5 bases and J by 4 bases, with 23 bases between them. The length of the CDR3 is 17 residues. Per germline, CDR1 SGHTA and CDR2 FQGNSA. The CDR3 region is CASSRTYERDSGYGYTF. CDR3 DNA: TGTGCCAGCAGCCGAACCTACGAACGGGATTCTGGCTATGGCTACACCTTC.

In its sample, this clonotype was seen many times. The V gene is TRBV13, the J gene TRBJ2-7, with 7 bases lining up with TRBD2. CDR3 size: 15 residues. Trimming cost V 5 bases and J 2 bases; bases outside gene matches: 9. Germline V gives CDR1 PRHDT, CDR2 FYEKMQ (reference sequence). CDR3 nucleotide sequence: TGTGCCAGCAGCGGCCCAGCGGGACTAACCTACGAGCAGTACTTC. It codes for CASSGPAGLTYEQYF.

The chain employs TRBV7-6 and TRBJ2-2; TRBD2 aligns across 10 bases. Germline V lookup: CDR1 SGHVS, CDR2 FNYEAQ. V was pared by 5 bases and J by 7 bases, with 13 bases of the junction left unmatched. The CDR3 is made up of 17 amino acids. The chain's CDR3 is CASSPTALAGVNGELFF. In DNA form, the CDR3 reads TGTGCCAGCAGCCCTACTGCTCTAGCGGGAGTTAACGGGGAGCTGTTTTTT.

V is TRBV24-1 and J is TRBJ2-3; 7 bases map to TRBD2. Trimming took 4 bases from V and 4 from J; bases not matched to a gene: 7. The CDR3 totals 15 residues. Germline lookup yields CDR1 KGHDR and CDR2 SFDVKD. CDR3 coding DNA: TGTGCCACCAGTGACCCCACTAGCGTAGCAGATACGCAGTATTTT. Protein product: CATSDPTSVADTQYF.

This rearrangement joins TRBV7-8 to TRBJ1-2, with D perhaps TRBD1 (5 bases). Between the trimmed V and J ends, which lost 0 bases and 3 bases, there was a span of 11 bases. Germline CDR1 and CDR2: SGHVS and FQNEAQ. The CDR3 consists of 15 residues. The CDR3, as DNA: TGTGCCAGCAGCTTAGCGCCGGGGGGTGACTATGGCTACACCTTC. Translating gives CASSLAPGGDYGYTF.

This chain connects TRBV20-1 to TRBJ2-1, with D maybe TRBD2 (5 bases). CDR1 and CDR2 from the germline V gene are DFQATT and SNEGSKA (reference sequence). The V gene lost 3 bases and the J gene lost 8 bases, with 14 bases spanning the gap. This CDR3 is 13 amino acids long. The CDR3 protein is CSASPTRVDEQFF. DNA of the CDR3: TGCAGTGCTAGCCCCACTAGGGTCGATGAGCAGTTCTTC.

The table lists this clonotype with many counts. The genes are TRBV2 and TRBJ2-3; 8 bases agree with TRBD2. CDR1 and CDR2 from the germline V gene are SNHLY and FYNNEI. This CDR3 is built from 15 residues. V trimming: 6 bases; J trimming: 4 bases; junction bases outside the gene matches: 9. For the CDR3, the DNA is TGTGCCAGCAGAAAGGGACTAGGTGTCGCAGATACGCAGTATTTT. Amino acids: CASRKGLGVADTQYF.

J is TRBJ1-2 and V is TRBV10-3, with 10 nucleotides matching TRBD1. J gave up 3 bases and V 8 bases, and 3 bases lay outside the gene matches. Germline CDR1 reads ENHRY; CDR2 reads SYGVKD. CDR3 size: 13 residues. Here the CDR3 reads CAIRDRGDYGYTF. CDR3 nucleotide sequence: TGTGCCATCCGGGACAGGGGAGACTATGGCTACACCTTC.

This clonotype was seen many times. V and J are TRBV7-2 and TRBJ2-7; D remains unclear. The V gene lost 2 bases and the J gene lost 3 bases, with 8 bases spanning the gap. CDR1 is SGHTA, CDR2 FQGNSA, per germline. CDR3 size: 13 residues. The CDR3 coding sequence is TGTGCCAGCAGCTTATGGGTAGGCTACGAGCAGTACTTC. Amino acid sequence: CASSLWVGYEQYF.

The V and J genes are TRBV7-9 and TRBJ2-7; no firm D call. The last part of the DNA fits TRBJ2-1 better; the J call may be wrong. This CDR3 contains 14 residues. Germline V gives CDR1 SEHNR, CDR2 FQNEAQ (reference sequence). CDR3 in amino acids: CASSLRALSDEQFF. CDR3 coding DNA: TGTGCCAGCAGCTTAAGGGCCCTGAGCGATGAGCAGTTCTTC.

The chain combines TRBV20-1 with TRBJ2-3; TRBD2 matches at 10 bases. V trimming: 0 bases; J trimming: 0 bases; junction bases outside the gene matches: 6. Per germline, CDR1 DFQATT and CDR2 SNEGSKA (reference sequence). The CDR3 loop spans 17 amino acids. DNA of the CDR3: TGCAGTGCTAGAGATGCGGGGGGACTAGCGAGCACAGATACGCAGTATTTT. Translation: CSARDAGGLASTDTQYF.

The table lists this clonotype with many counts. The chain joins TRBV10-2 to TRBJ1-1; 11 bases match TRBD1. There are 16 residues in the CDR3. V was clipped by 1 base and J by 6 bases; unmatched bases: 7. CDR1 and CDR2 (germline): WSHSY, SAAADI. The CDR3 DNA reads TGCGCCAGCAGTGAGTGGGCCGGACAGGGGGCCGCTGAAGCTTTCTTT. Its protein product is CASSEWAGQGAAEAFF.

The rearrangement joins TRBV20-1 to TRBJ2-6; D gene ambiguous. Germline CDR1 reads DFQATT; CDR2 reads SNEGSKA (reference sequence). V dropped 0 bases and J dropped 0 bases, with 6 bases sitting between them. The CDR3 length is 15 residues. DNA for the CDR3: TGCAGTGCTAGAGACGGAAACTCTGGGGCCAACGTCCTGACTTTC. Translation: CSARDGNSGANVLTF.

The genes are TRBV19 and TRBJ1-5; 8 bases align to TRBD1. Germline V gene data show CDR1 as LNHDA and CDR2 as SQIVND (reference sequence). Trimming at V came to 6 bases and at J to 4 bases, leaving 5 bases not matched to a gene. The CDR3 runs to 14 residues. The CDR3 sequence is CASRRTGINQPQHF. In DNA form, the CDR3 reads TGTGCCAGTAGGAGGACAGGGATTAATCAGCCCCAGCATTTT.

This clonotype was found many times. The chain employs TRBV6-2 or TRBV6-3 and TRBJ1-5; tentative D call: TRBD1 (5 bases). The CDR3 loop spans 15 amino acids. Trimming pared 2 bases from V and 3 bases from J, leaving 11 bases between. CDR1 and CDR2 (germline): MNHEY, SVGEGT. In nucleotides, the CDR3 is TGTGCCAGCAGTTACGGCAGGGTGGACAATCAGCCCCAGCATTTT. It specifies CASSYGRVDNQPQHF.

Only a few counts were recorded for this clonotype. V is TRBV4-3 and J is TRBJ1-1; D unresolved. CDR1 and CDR2 (germline): LGHNA, YSLEER. The V gene lost 6 bases and the J gene lost 0 bases, with 14 bases spanning the gap. The CDR3 has 15 amino acids. The CDR3 nucleotides are TGCGCCAGCAGTCCGTCCCAGTTTCTGAACACTGAAGCTTTCTTT. It specifies CASSPSQFLNTEAFF.

This clonotype was detected ten times or more. CDR3 coding DNA: TGTGCCAGCAGCTTTGTTAGCAGGACCGGGGAGCTGTTTTTT. Encoded protein: CASSFVSRTGELFF. The V call is TRBV5-6, the J call TRBJ2-2; D is undetermined. The CDR3 extends over 14 amino acids. Germline lookup yields CDR1 SGHDT and CDR2 YYEEEE. Between the trimmed V and J ends, which lost 2 bases and 5 bases, there was a span of 10 bases.

In its sample, this clonotype was seen many times. This sequence joins TRBV12-3 or TRBV12-4 and TRBJ1-2; possibly TRBD1 for D (6 bases). Trimming removed 5 bases at V and 7 bases at J, with 17 bases between. There are 14 residues in the CDR3. CDR3 residues: CASSPRQGRSGYTF. CDR3 sequence (DNA): TGTGCCAGCAGTCCCCGCCAGGGGAGATCTGGCTACACCTTC.

This clonotype was counted at least ten times. The J gene is TRBJ1-1, the V gene TRBV7-9; no reliable D call. CDR1 is SEHNR and CDR2 is FQNEAQ in the germline V gene (reference sequence). The V gene lost 5 bases and the J gene lost 7 bases, with 20 bases spanning the gap. CDR3 length equals 15 residues. CDR3: CASSRLFVSDGEAFF. CDR3 bases: TGTGCCAGCAGCCGACTTTTTGTTAGCGACGGTGAAGCTTTCTTT.

At least ten counts were recorded for this clonotype. J is TRBJ2-1 and V is TRBV10-1; D remains unclear. The V gene's germline CDR1 is WNHNN and CDR2 SYGVQD (reference sequence). V was cut by 0 bases and J by 7 bases, with 4 bases left in between. The CDR3 is 12 amino acids. CDR3 residues: CASSESGNEQFF. As DNA, the CDR3 is TGCGCCAGCAGTGAGTCAGGGAATGAGCAGTTCTTC.

CDR3 nucleotide sequence: TGCAGTGCTAGAGATCTCAAGGCTAGCGGAGCCAACACCTTC. It specifies CSARDLKASGANTF. V and J are TRBV20-1 and TRBJ1-2; D call uncertain. This CDR3 spans 14 amino acids. CDR1 DFQATT and CDR2 SNEGSKA come from the germline V gene (reference sequence). V lost 0 bases and J 12 bases, leaving 20 bases between the germline ends.

CDR3 sequence (DNA): TGTGCCAGCAGCCCGGACTACCTGCGGAAGTTCTTC. This encodes CASSPDYLRKFF. The V gene is TRBV7-9, the J gene TRBJ2-1, with TRBD2 as a possible D gene (6 bases). CDR1 and CDR2 (germline): SEHNR, FQNEAQ (reference sequence). V was trimmed by 5 bases and J by 14 bases, leaving 16 bases between them. The CDR3 has 12 residues.

The chain combines TRBV20-1 with TRBJ2-7; D unclear. The J call may be mistaken, given a closer DNA end match to TRBJ2-1. This CDR3 is built from 13 residues. Germline values: CDR1 DFQATT, CDR2 SNEGSKA (reference sequence). CDR3 nucleotide sequence: TGCAGTGCTAGAGAGCCCCTGGGGTTAGAGCAGTTCTTC. Its translation is CSAREPLGLEQFF.

This clonotype was recorded a few times. The V gene is TRBV11-3, the J gene TRBJ1-1; D gene uncertain. The CDR3 is 14 residues long. Germline values: CDR1 SGHNT, CDR2 YENEEA. V lost 3 bases, J lost 4 bases, and 12 bases lay in between. In DNA form, the CDR3 reads TGTGCCAGCAGCTTCAGGTCCCGGGGCACTGAAGCTTTCTTT. This translates into CASSFRSRGTEAFF.

The V gene is TRBV7-9, the J gene TRBJ1-3, with a possible D match to TRBD1 (5 bases). Deletions cut 0 bases from V and 8 bases from J, with 8 bases between. This CDR3 spans 13 amino acids. Germline V gene lookup returns CDR1 SEHNR and CDR2 FQNEAQ (reference sequence). The CDR3 sequence: CASSLAQGDTIYF. In DNA form, the CDR3 reads TGTGCCAGCAGCTTAGCGCAGGGCGACACCATATATTTT. The full variable domain, in which reference TRBV7-9 and TRBJ1-3 provide the parts outside the CDR3, is DTGVSQNPRHKITKRGQNVTFRCDPISEHNRLYWYRQTLGQGPEFLTYFQNEAQLEKSRLLSDRFSAERPKGSFSTLEIQRTEQGDSAMYLCASSLAQGDTIYFGEGSWLTVV.

As regards this clonotype: A much larger clone lies a single base off, so this may be a read error. This chain uses TRBV7-2 with TRBJ1-2; no clear D. Germline CDR1 and CDR2: SGHTA and FQGNSA. The CDR3 totals 15 residues. As DNA, the CDR3 is TGCGCCAGCAGCCGAGATCCCAGCTTTCTTGGTGGCTACACCTTC. This sequence encodes CASSRDPSFLGGYTF.